This T cell receptor (beta chain) was obtained from a study of monozygotic twins with cystic fibrosis. Study-wide context: Libraries were built from three micrograms of fragmented DNA using roughly 14 PCR cycles. Study results and limitations: Nucleotide-identical clonotype sharing was significantly higher within monozygotic CF twin pairs than between unrelated CF individuals. No link emerged between shared CDR3 counts and age, concordance or severity. The repertoire was suggested to be naive-dominated, clonality median around 0.0095.

The CDR3 length is 17 residues. Germline V gene data show CDR1 as SNHLY and CDR2 as FYNNEI. Trimming took off 0 bases at V and 0 bases at J, with 9 bases between the two ends. Details on this clone: The target antigen is unknown.

Method: immunoSEQ multiplex PCR; TCRdb's copy keeps in-frame clones and lacks some. The data hold tens of thousands of clones, with under 95% observed a single time. The sequence derives from a girl aged 2 to 10 with cystic fibrosis. What was sequenced was blood. The chain links TRBV2 to TRBJ1-6; D call uncertain. The CDR3 sequence: CASSEAMGSSYNSPLHF. The CDR3 DNA reads TGTGCCAGCAGTGAAGCGATGGGAAGCTCCTATAATTCACCCCTCCACTTT.